These 7 T cell receptor beta chains came from one sample sequenced in a study of control samples from healthy donors and cancer patients. Profiled with immunoSEQ multiplex PCR; TCRdb holds only in-frame clones, not every one. The table records around 160,000 clones, roughly 93% of them present only once. The sequencing sample was made of blood. Receptor source: a man aged 18 to 29 in good health.

This chain connects TRBV9 to TRBJ2-7; D is unclear. There are 13 residues in the CDR3. Germline V gene sequence: CDR1 SGDLS, CDR2 YYNGEE. Trimming cost V 0 bases and J 4 bases, with 8 bases left between them. The DNA of the CDR3 is TGTGCCAGCAGCGTAGATGGAGAGTACGAGCAGTACTTC. Translated, it gives CASSVDGEYEQYF.

The rearrangement links TRBV10-3 to TRBJ1-1; TRBD1 aligns across 8 bases. Germline CDR1 is ENHRY and CDR2 is SYGVKD. The CDR3 covers 13 residues. Trimming cost V 10 bases and J 0 bases; bases outside gene matches: 4. The CDR3 nucleotides are TGTGCCACCCAGGGGGCGCTGAACACTGAAGCTTTCTTT. This translates into CATQGALNTEAFF.

The J gene is TRBJ2-1, the V gene TRBV6-2 or TRBV6-3; 13 nucleotides agree with TRBD2. Germline V lookup: CDR1 MNHEY, CDR2 SVGEGT. The length of the CDR3 is 16 residues. V gave up 4 bases and J gave up 3 bases; unmatched junction bases: 3. The CDR3 sequence: CASSSGTSGIYNEQFF. The CDR3, as DNA: TGTGCCAGCAGTTCCGGGACTAGCGGGATCTACAATGAGCAGTTCTTC.

The J gene is TRBJ1-5, the V gene TRBV19; a possible D gene is TRBD1 (5 bases). The CDR3 runs 13 residues. The V gene lost 9 bases and the J gene lost 7 bases, with 16 bases spanning the gap. The V gene's germline CDR1 is LNHDA and CDR2 SQIVND (reference sequence). CDR3 sequence (DNA): TGTGCCAGCACCAACCGCCGGGGGCAGCCCCAGCATTTT. It yields the protein CASTNRRGQPQHF.

The chain links TRBV30 to TRBJ1-2; D gene unclear. The germline V gene encodes CDR1 GTSNPN and CDR2 SVGIG (reference sequence). Trimming pared 0 bases from V and 8 bases from J, leaving 7 bases between. There are 11 residues in the CDR3. Here the CDR3 DNA reads TGTGCCTGGAGTGTTCTCGAGGGCTACACCTTC. Translating it yields CAWSVLEGYTF.

V usage is TRBV29-1 and J usage is TRBJ2-7, with 11 bases that match TRBD2. V shed 5 bases, J shed 0 bases, and the junction held 3 bases outside the gene matches. Germline CDR1 and CDR2: SQVTM and ANQGSEA. The CDR3 extends over 14 amino acids. DNA of the CDR3: TGCAGCGTTCAGACTAGCGGGGCCTCCTACGAGCAGTACTTC. This gives the protein CSVQTSGASYEQYF.

The rearrangement joins TRBV7-9 to TRBJ1-1; 7 bases align to TRBD1. The germline CDR1 and CDR2 sequences are SEHNR and FQNEAQ (reference sequence). V was pared by 5 bases and J by 1 base, with 4 bases of the junction left unmatched. The CDR3 runs to 14 residues. CDR3 loop: CASSRGQQNTEAFF. The DNA of the CDR3 is TGTGCCAGCAGCCGGGGACAGCAGAACACTGAAGCTTTCTTT.